The rows below give T cell receptor beta chains drawn from one sample of a study of shared clonotypes between healthy human individuals. Sequencing was performed with immunoSEQ multiplex PCR; in TCRdb, only in-frame clones are kept and a portion is missing. The sample holds roughly 760,000 clones; under 80% are singletons and the top ten take roughly 1.7%. What was sequenced was memory CD4+ T cells sorted from blood. Receptor source: a woman aged 25-40 years in good health. Each CDR3 is given with its conserved first and last residue. A clone size is listed for some rows: how often the clone was seen (once, few, many), or a class if it is expanded.

J: TRBJ2-7; V: TRBV7-7; size: NA; length: 13; CDR3: CASSLLASGEQYF
J: TRBJ1-6; V: TRBV25-1; size: NA; length: 14; CDR3: CASSVVGYNSPLHF
J: TRBJ1-1; V: TRBV6-1; size: NA; length: 14; CDR3: CASSPAQGDTEAFF
J: TRBJ2-1; V: TRBV2; size: NA; length: 15; CDR3: CASCLLAGEFGEQFF
J: TRBJ2-1; V: TRBV2; size: few; length: 12; CDR3: CASSGGYNEQFF
J: TRBJ1-1; V: TRBV7-8; size: few; length: 18; CDR3: CASSLGLGGSRANTEAFF
J: TRBJ1-3; V: TRBV4-1; size: NA; length: 15; CDR3: CASSLRSGPGNTIYF
J: TRBJ1-1; V: TRBV7-6; size: NA; length: 15; CDR3: CASSFALAGATEAFF
J: TRBJ1-5; V: TRBV28; size: NA; length: 17; CDR3: CASSFGRASRSNQPQHF
J: TRBJ2-7; V: TRBV27; size: NA; length: 16; CDR3: CASSITRGSTLGEQYF
J: TRBJ2-7; V: TRBV18; size: once; length: 15; CDR3: CASSPRHTSSYEQYF
J: TRBJ2-1; V: TRBV29-1; size: NA; length: 15; CDR3: CSVGTGTGGMDEQFF